The next 17 T cell receptor beta chains were all read from a single sample in a study of blood T cells in healthy people across ages. It was with a sample-barcoded 5' primer and a J-beta primer mix that a second PCR of roughly 7 to 11 cycles was run. MiXCR was run by TCRdb on the 5' RACE reads, yielding one entry per CDR3 protein. The sample consists of more than 900,000 distinct CDR3 sequences, almost 30% of them appearing once. This sample was shared with a second study, whose subject was T cells of mothers and their children.

Sequenced input: blood. These receptors came from a woman between 35 and 50 years old in good health.

The sample holds a few counts of this clonotype. The chain combines TRBV9 with TRBJ2-3; the D gene is possibly TRBD1 (6 bases). CDR1 and CDR2 (germline): SGDLS, YYNGEE. V shed 0 bases and J shed 1 base, with 21 bases lying between them. The CDR3 is 19 residues long. The CDR3 DNA follows: TGTGCCAGCAGCGTAGTAGGGGGTTTGGTAGGACGGGGCACAGATACGCAGTATTTT. Translating it yields CASSVVGGLVGRGTDTQYF. Combining the CDR3 with reference TRBV9 and TRBJ2-3 gives the whole variable domain DSGVTQTPKHLITATGQRVTLRCSPRSGDLSVYWYQQSLDQGLQFLIQYYNGEERAKGNILERFSAQQFPDLHSELNLSSLELGDSALYFCASSVVGGLVGRGTDTQYFGPGTRLTVL.

The chain joins TRBV10-3 to TRBJ1-4, with a tentative D call TRBD1 (6 bases). V lost 0 bases and J 6 bases, leaving 8 bases between the germline ends. CDR3 size: 14 residues. Germline CDR1 reads ENHRY; CDR2 reads SYGVKD. Here the CDR3 reads CAISESGGDEKLFF. The CDR3 DNA is TGTGCCATCAGTGAGTCGGGGGGCGATGAAAAACTGTTTTTT.

The chain is built from TRBV29-1 and TRBJ2-1, with D perhaps given as TRBD1 or TRBD2 (5 bases each). This CDR3 has 12 residues. Trimming took off 3 bases at V and 7 bases at J, with 10 bases between the two ends. Per germline, CDR1 SQVTM and CDR2 ANQGSEA. The CDR3 coding sequence is TGCAGCGTTGAGGGGGTGGTAAATGAGCAGTTCTTC. The encoded protein is CSVEGVVNEQFF.

This clonotype was seen more than once but under ten times. The chain couples TRBV5-1 to TRBJ1-5; no definite D call. Germline loops: CDR1 SGHRS, CDR2 YFSETQ. The CDR3 is 13 residues long. V lost 4 bases and J lost 5, with 10 bases in between. CDR3 in DNA: TGCGCCAGCAGCGCGGACGGGTATCAGCCCCAGCATTTT. The encoded protein is CASSADGYQPQHF.

This clonotype was detected many times. A read error may account for a junction end that differs from germline. The rearrangement uses TRBV7-7 and TRBJ2-5; D is undetermined. CDR3 length equals 15 residues. Germline V gene sequence: CDR1 SSHAT, CDR2 FNYEAQ (reference sequence). CDR3 sequence reads: CASSLEWGWQETQYF. The CDR3 nucleotides are TGTGCTAGCAGCTTAGAGTGGGGTTGGCAAGAGACCCAGTACTTC.

The V call is TRBV7-8, the J call TRBJ1-2, with D maybe TRBD1 (6 bases). CDR1 is SGHVS, CDR2 FQNEAQ, per germline. This CDR3 has 15 amino acids. Trimming took off 3 bases at V and 4 bases at J, with 15 bases between the two ends. The CDR3 bases are TGTGCCAGCAGCTTGACGACAGGACGGGGCTATGGCTACACCTTC. The encoded protein is CASSLTTGRGYGYTF.

On this clonotype itself: Being one base from a much bigger clone, this may be a read error. The chain joins TRBV29-1 to TRBJ2-1; tentatively, D is TRBD1 or TRBD2 (6 bases each). The CDR3 has 12 residues. Germline lookup yields CDR1 SQVTM and CDR2 ANQGSEA. The V end was cut by 7 bases, the J end by 10 bases, with 17 bases between. The CDR3 spells CSALDGGYEQFF. DNA for the CDR3: TGCAGCGCTCTGGACGGGGGCTACGAGCAGTTCTTC.

The V call is TRBV28, the J call TRBJ2-7; tentative D call: TRBD2 (7 bases). The CDR3 length is 14 residues. V gave up 3 bases and J gave up 6 bases, with 15 bases separating them. CDR1 and CDR2 (germline): MDHEN, SYDVKM. The CDR3 reads CASSFRGGRPEQYF. The DNA of the CDR3 is TGTGCCAGCAGTTTCAGGGGAGGGCGTCCCGAGCAGTACTTC. Looking up the rest from reference TRBV28 and TRBJ2-7 gives the full variable domain: DVKVTQSSRYLVKRTGEKVFLECVQDMDHENMFWYRQDPGLGLRLIYFSYDVKMKEKGDIPEGYSVSREKKERFSLILESASTNQTSMYLCASSFRGGRPEQYFGPGTRLTVT.

This clonotype has at least ten counts. The V and J genes are TRBV20-1 and TRBJ1-2; D possibly corresponds to TRBD1 (6 bases). Germline CDR1 is DFQATT and CDR2 is SNEGSKA (reference sequence). This CDR3 has 11 residues. The V end lost 3 bases, the J end lost 8 bases, and 10 bases lay between the germline ends. The CDR3 nucleotides read TGCAGTGCTAGCGGACAGTTGGGCTACACCTTC. Translating it yields CSASGQLGYTF.

The rearrangement links TRBV6-5 to TRBJ2-1; D is possibly TRBD1 (6 bases). The end of the DNA aligns better with TRBJ2-7, so the J call may be wrong. Per the germline V gene, CDR1 is MNHEY and CDR2 is SVGAGI. The CDR3 runs 15 residues. The CDR3 coding sequence is TGTGCCAGCAGTTCCCGGGGAACAGGGTACAATGAGCAGTACTTC. It is translated as CASSSRGTGYNEQYF.

This clonotype has more than one count but fewer than ten. The chain carries TRBV5-5 and TRBJ2-7; 7 nucleotides align to TRBD1. The CDR3 sequence is 16 residues long. From germline, CDR1 is SGHKS and CDR2 YYEKEE (reference sequence). The V gene end was trimmed by 4 bases and the J gene end by 5 bases; junction bases not matched to a gene: 15. The CDR3: CASSALPGTALHEQYF. The CDR3 DNA follows: TGTGCCAGCAGCGCCTTACCCGGGACAGCCCTCCACGAGCAGTACTTC.

V usage is TRBV2 and J usage is TRBJ1-5; no clear D gene. The CDR3 has 15 amino acids. Trimming took off 3 bases at V and 1 base at J, with 10 bases between the two ends. Germline V gene data show CDR1 as SNHLY and CDR2 as FYNNEI. The DNA of the CDR3 is TGTGCCAGCAGTGAGAACAGAATCAGCAATCAGCCCCAGCATTTT. Translation: CASSENRISNQPQHF.

V gene TRBV7-2 combines with J gene TRBJ2-3; perhaps TRBD2 as D (5 bases). Germline loops: CDR1 SGHTA, CDR2 FQGNSA. The CDR3 has 15 amino acids. Trimming removed 2 bases at V and 0 bases at J, with 9 bases between. The CDR3: CASSLQRPSTDTQYF. As DNA, the CDR3 is TGTGCCAGCAGCTTACAGCGGCCTAGCACAGATACGCAGTATTTT. The variable domain in full, completed from reference TRBV7-2 and TRBJ2-3, reads GAGVSQSPSNKVTEKGKDVELRCDPISGHTALYWYRQSLGQGLEFLIYFQGNSAPDKSGLPSDRFSAERTGGSVSTLTIQRTQQEDSAVYLCASSLQRPSTDTQYFGPGTRLTVL.

Remarks on this clonotype: One end of the junction does not line up with germline, which may come from a read error. V usage is TRBV9 and J usage is TRBJ2-7, with D tentatively TRBD1 (5 bases). This CDR3 spans 14 amino acids. The V gene's germline CDR1 is SGDLS and CDR2 YYNGEE. CDR3 protein: CTSSARQQGYEQYF. CDR3 sequence (DNA): TGTACCAGCAGCGCCCGACAGCAAGGCTACGAGCAGTACTTC.

This clonotype was counted ten times or more. In DNA form, the CDR3 reads TGTGCCAGCAGCTACCTCAGCGGGGGCCTCAGGGAGACCCAGTACTTC. Residues: CASSYLSGGLRETQYF. The chain employs TRBV7-9 and TRBJ2-5, with 8 nucleotides matching TRBD2. The CDR3 loop spans 16 amino acids. With 4 bases clipped from V and 5 bases from J, the junction kept 12 bases outside the gene matches. Germline values: CDR1 SEHNR, CDR2 FQNEAQ (reference sequence).

The CDR3 nucleotides read TGTGCCAGCAGAAATAGCGGGACATACACAGATACGCAGTATTTT. This sequence encodes CASRNSGTYTDTQYF. J is TRBJ2-3 and V is TRBV3-1, with 8 bases lining up with TRBD2. Trimming took 6 bases from V and 2 from J; bases not matched to a gene: 7. The length of the CDR3 is 15 residues. Germline V CDR1 and CDR2: LGHDT, YNNKEL (reference sequence).

The chain is built from TRBV2 and TRBJ2-1, with TRBD2 matching over 9 bases. The CDR3 is 16 amino acids. In germline, CDR1 is SNHLY, CDR2 FYNNEI. Trimming took 5 bases from V and 8 from J; bases not matched to a gene: 13. CDR3 amino acids: CASSFFSGTSWDEQFF. DNA of the CDR3: TGTGCCAGCAGTTTTTTTTCCGGGACTAGCTGGGATGAGCAGTTCTTC.